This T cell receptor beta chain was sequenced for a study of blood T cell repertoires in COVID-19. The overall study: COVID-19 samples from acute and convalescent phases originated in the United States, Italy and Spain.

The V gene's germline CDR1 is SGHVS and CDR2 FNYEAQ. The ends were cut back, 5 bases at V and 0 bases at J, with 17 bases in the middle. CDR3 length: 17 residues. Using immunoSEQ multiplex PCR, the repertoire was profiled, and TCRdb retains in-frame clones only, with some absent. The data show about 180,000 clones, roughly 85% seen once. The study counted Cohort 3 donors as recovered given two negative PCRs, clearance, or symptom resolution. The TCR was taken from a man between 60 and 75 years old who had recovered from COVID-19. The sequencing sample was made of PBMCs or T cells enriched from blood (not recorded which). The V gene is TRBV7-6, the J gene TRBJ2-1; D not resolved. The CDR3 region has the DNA TGTGCCAGCAGCCAGCCCCGGGTGCGCAGCTCCTACAATGAGCAGTTCTTC. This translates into CASSQPRVRSSYNEQFF. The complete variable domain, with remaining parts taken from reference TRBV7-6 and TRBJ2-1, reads GAGVSQSPRYKVTKRGQDVALRCDPISGHVSLYWYRQALGQGPEFLTYFNYEAQQDKSGLPNDRFSAERPEGSISTLTIQRTEQRDSAMYRCASSQPRVRSSYNEQFFGPGTRLTVL.